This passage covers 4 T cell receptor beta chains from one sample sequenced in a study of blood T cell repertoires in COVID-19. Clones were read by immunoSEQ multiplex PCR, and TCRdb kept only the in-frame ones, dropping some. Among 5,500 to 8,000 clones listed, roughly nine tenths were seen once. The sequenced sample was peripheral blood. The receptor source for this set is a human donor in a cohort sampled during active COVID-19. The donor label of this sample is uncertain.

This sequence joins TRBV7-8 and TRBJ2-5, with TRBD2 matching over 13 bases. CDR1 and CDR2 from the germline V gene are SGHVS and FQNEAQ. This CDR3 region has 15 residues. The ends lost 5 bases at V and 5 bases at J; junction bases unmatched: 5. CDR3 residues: CASSQGTSGKETQYF. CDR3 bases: TGTGCCAGCAGCCAAGGGACTAGCGGGAAGGAGACCCAGTACTTC.

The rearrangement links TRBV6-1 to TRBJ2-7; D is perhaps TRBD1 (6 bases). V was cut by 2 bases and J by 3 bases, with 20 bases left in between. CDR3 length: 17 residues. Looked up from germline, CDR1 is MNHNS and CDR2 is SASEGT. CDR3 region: CASSELRLGQSNYEQYF. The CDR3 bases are TGTGCCAGCAGTGAACTAAGGCTCGGACAGAGTAACTACGAGCAGTACTTC.

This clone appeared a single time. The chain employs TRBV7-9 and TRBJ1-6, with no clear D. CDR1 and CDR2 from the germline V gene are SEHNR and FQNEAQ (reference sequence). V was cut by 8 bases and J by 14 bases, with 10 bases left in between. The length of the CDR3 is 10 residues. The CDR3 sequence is CASAEGTLHF. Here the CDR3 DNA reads TGTGCCAGCGCCGAGGGAACCCTCCACTTT.

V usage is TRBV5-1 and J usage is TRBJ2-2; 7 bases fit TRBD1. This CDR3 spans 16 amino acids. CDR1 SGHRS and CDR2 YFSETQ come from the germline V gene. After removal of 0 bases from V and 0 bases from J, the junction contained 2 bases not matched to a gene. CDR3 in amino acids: CASSLEGQSNTGELFF. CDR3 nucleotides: TGCGCCAGCAGCTTGGAGGGACAGTCGAACACCGGGGAGCTGTTTTTT.